This T cell receptor beta chain was recorded in a study of T cell responses to AZD1222 COVID-19 vaccine. Assay: immunoSEQ multiplex PCR; the TCRdb copy retains only in-frame clones and omits some. This sample has under 130,000 clones, with 87% found just once. Study results and limitations: Close to half of spike-specific TCRs reportedly recognize unmutated variant regions.

Remarks on this clone: Its antigen is undetermined.

The source of this sequence is an adult who received the AZD1222 COVID-19 vaccine. The starting material was peripheral blood, obtained 28 days after the second AZD1222 dose.

This CDR3 is CASSLKETQYF. CDR3 DNA: TGCGCCAGCAGCTTAAAAGAGACCCAGTACTTC. This chain connects TRBV5-1 to TRBJ2-5; D is unresolved. The CDR3 runs to 11 residues. V was clipped by 2 bases and J by 3 bases, with 2 bases between them. Germline assignment: CDR1 SGHRS and CDR2 YFSETQ.